The 6 T cell receptor beta chains below come from one sample, sequenced in a study of blood T cells in healthy people across ages. Alongside a J-beta primer mix, a sample-barcoded 5' primer served in a second PCR lasting 7 to 11 cycles. TCRdb reanalysed the 5' RACE reads using MiXCR and keeps one entry per CDR3 protein. The sample has some 640,000 distinct CDR3 sequences; about 28% are singletons. The sequenced material came from blood. These receptors all stem from an elderly woman in good health.

This clonotype was seen many times. Just one base apart from a much larger clone, this may be a read error. V and J are TRBV6-2 or TRBV6-3 and TRBJ2-5; D possibly uses TRBD1 or TRBD2 (6 bases each). Germline lookup yields CDR1 MNHEY and CDR2 SVGEGT. V was pared by 6 bases and J by 3 bases, with 17 bases between. The CDR3 runs 15 residues. The CDR3 sequence is CASRRLAGQEETQYF. The CDR3 region has the DNA TGTGCCAGCAGGAGATTGGCGGGACAAGAAGAGACCCAGTACTTC.

This clonotype was counted at least ten times. The chain carries TRBV5-1 and TRBJ2-5; D might be TRBD2 (7 bases). Germline CDR1 reads SGHRS; CDR2 reads YFSETQ. V was trimmed by 4 bases and J by 5 bases, leaving 15 bases between them. The CDR3 sequence is 14 residues long. CDR3 nucleotides: TGCGCCAGCAGCCGGATACAGGGAGGGGAGACCCAGTACTTC. This gives the protein CASSRIQGGETQYF. The full variable domain, in which reference TRBV5-1 and TRBJ2-5 provide the parts outside the CDR3, is KAGVTQTPRYLIKTRGQQVTLSCSPISGHRSVSWYQQTPGQGLQFLFEYFSETQRNKGNFPGRFSGRQFSNSRSEMNVSTLELGDSALYLCASSRIQGGETQYFGPGTRLLVL.

The chain combines TRBV3-1 with TRBJ1-1; perhaps TRBD1 as D (5 bases). V lost 5 bases, J lost 1 base, and 14 bases lay in between. Germline V gene sequence: CDR1 LGHDT, CDR2 YNNKEL (reference sequence). This CDR3 spans 15 amino acids. The DNA of the CDR3 is TGTGCCAGCAGCTGGACCGGGACGAAGAACACTGAAGCTTTCTTT. Translated: CASSWTGTKNTEAFF. The whole variable domain, filled in from reference TRBV3-1 and TRBJ1-1, reads DTAVSQTPKYLVTQMGNDKSIKCEQNLGHDTMYWYKQDSKKFLKIMFSYNNKELIINETVPNRFSPKSPDKAHLNLHINSLELGDSAVYFCASSWTGTKNTEAFFGQGTRLTVV.

This rearrangement joins TRBV20-1 to TRBJ2-1, with 7 bases aligning to TRBD2. From germline, CDR1 is DFQATT and CDR2 SNEGSKA (reference sequence). The CDR3 is 15 amino acids. With V trimmed by 4 bases and J by 3 bases, 9 bases remained unmatched. CDR3 region: CSATPLAKGYNEQFF. In nucleotides, the CDR3 is TGCAGTGCTACCCCACTAGCGAAGGGCTACAATGAGCAGTTCTTC.

This clonotype has a count of ten or more. The chain has TRBV5-6 and TRBJ2-1, with TRBD2 identical over 11 bases. Germline values: CDR1 SGHDT, CDR2 YYEEEE. V shed 0 bases and J 3 bases; nucleotides not matched to a gene: 5. The CDR3 totals 17 residues. CDR3 in DNA: TGTGCCAGCAGCTTGGGGGTAGCGGGGGGGGGCTACAATGAGCAGTTCTTC. Residues: CASSLGVAGGGYNEQFF. Variable domain in full (rest from reference TRBV5-6 and TRBJ2-1): DAGVTQSPTHLIKTRGQQVTLRCSPKSGHDTVSWYQQALGQGPQFIFQYYEEEERQRGNFPDRFSGHQFPNYSSELNVNALLLGDSALYLCASSLGVAGGGYNEQFFGPGTRLTVL.

This clonotype was detected a few times. The chain combines TRBV11-2 with TRBJ2-3, with 9 nucleotides matching TRBD2. Per germline, CDR1 SGHAT and CDR2 FQNNGV. After removal of 0 bases from V and 5 bases from J, the junction contained 3 bases not matched to a gene. The CDR3 is 15 amino acids. CDR3 in DNA: TGTGCCAGCAGCTTAGAGCGGGGGGGCCTAGATACGCAGTATTTT. Its translation: CASSLERGGLDTQYF.